The clone carrying this T cell receptor beta chain has just a few counts. Its target is unknown. The data originate from a study of human T cells and chemical hapten exposure. Findings and limits, study-wide: Controls had significantly fewer large CDR3 similarity clusters than were formed by expanded TCRs. Sensitization with DPC brought no change to TCRs above 1 in 1000 in frequency.

The time point was: patch test 1, 2 weeks after DPC sensitization. Treatment here: therapeutic diphenylcyclopropenone sensitization with weekly scalp DPC. Each donor was an alopecia patient between 18 and 70 years of age who qualified for DPC. Germline loops: CDR1 MDHEN, CDR2 SYDVKM. The CDR3 has 17 residues. The ends lost 4 bases at V and 7 bases at J; junction bases unmatched: 16. Individual cDNA molecules each carried unique molecular identifiers attached by the library. TCRdb ran MiXCR on the RACE reads and lists one entry per CDR3 protein. This sample has 380,000 or so distinct CDR3 sequences, with roughly 5% found just once.

The V and J genes are TRBV28 and TRBJ1-5; TRBD1 aligns across 7 bases. The TCR sequence derives from a woman between 45 and 60 years old with alopecia areata. Some clones in this sample may be carry-over from other donors' samples. The sample in question was whole blood, obtained in connection with sensitization to the hapten diphenylcyclopropenone (DPC). The CDR3 bases are TGTGCCAGCAGTTCCCCCTTGGGTGACAGGGAGGGACAGCCCCAGCATTTT. Its translation is CASSSPLGDREGQPQHF. The variable domain in full, with the rest retrieved from reference TRBV28 and TRBJ1-5, is DVKVTQSSRYLVKRTGEKVFLECVQDMDHENMFWYRQDPGLGLRLIYFSYDVKMKEKGDIPEGYSVSREKKERFSLILESASTNQTSMYLCASSSPLGDREGQPQHFGDGTRLSIL.